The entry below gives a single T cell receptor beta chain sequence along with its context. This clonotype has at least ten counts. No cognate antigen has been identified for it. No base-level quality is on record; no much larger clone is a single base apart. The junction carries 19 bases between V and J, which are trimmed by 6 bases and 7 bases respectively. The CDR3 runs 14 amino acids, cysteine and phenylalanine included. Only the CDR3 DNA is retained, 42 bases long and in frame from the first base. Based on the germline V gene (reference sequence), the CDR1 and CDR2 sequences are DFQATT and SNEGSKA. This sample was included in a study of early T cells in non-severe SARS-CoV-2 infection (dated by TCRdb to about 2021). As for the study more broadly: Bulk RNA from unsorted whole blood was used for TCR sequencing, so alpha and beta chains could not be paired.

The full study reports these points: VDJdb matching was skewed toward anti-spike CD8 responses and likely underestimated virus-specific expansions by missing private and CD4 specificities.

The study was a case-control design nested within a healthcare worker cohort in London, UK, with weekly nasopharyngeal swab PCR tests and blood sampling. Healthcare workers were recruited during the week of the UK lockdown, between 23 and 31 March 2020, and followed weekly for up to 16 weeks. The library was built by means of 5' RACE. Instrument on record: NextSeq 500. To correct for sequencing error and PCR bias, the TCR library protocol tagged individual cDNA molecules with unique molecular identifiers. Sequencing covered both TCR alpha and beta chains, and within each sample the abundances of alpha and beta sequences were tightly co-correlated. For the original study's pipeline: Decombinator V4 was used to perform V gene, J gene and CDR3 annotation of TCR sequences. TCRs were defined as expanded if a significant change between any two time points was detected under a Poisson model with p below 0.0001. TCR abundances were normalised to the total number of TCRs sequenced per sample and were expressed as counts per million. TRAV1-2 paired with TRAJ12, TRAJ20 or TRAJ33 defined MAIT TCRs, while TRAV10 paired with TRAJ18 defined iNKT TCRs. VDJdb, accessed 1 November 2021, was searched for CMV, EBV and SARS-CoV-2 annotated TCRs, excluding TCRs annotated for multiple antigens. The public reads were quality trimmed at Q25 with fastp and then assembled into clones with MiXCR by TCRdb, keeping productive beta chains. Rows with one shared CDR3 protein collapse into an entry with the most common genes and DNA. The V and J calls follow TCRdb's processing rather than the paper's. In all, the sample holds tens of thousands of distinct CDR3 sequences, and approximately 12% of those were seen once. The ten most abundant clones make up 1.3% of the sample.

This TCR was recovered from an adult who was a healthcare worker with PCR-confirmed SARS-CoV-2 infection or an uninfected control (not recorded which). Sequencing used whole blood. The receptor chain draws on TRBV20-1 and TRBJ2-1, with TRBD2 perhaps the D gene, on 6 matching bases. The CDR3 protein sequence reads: CSAIRLVGSNEQFF. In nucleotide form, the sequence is TGCAGTGCCATCAGACTAGTGGGATCTAATGAGCAGTTCTTC.